This record covers a single T cell receptor (beta chain). The data belong to a study of blood T cell repertoires in COVID-19. V dropped 3 bases and J dropped 6; count of bases not matched to a gene: 2. Per germline, CDR1 KGHDR and CDR2 SFDVKD. The CDR3 loop spans 14 amino acids. Sequencing used immunoSEQ multiplex PCR; TCRdb keeps in-frame clones, though not all of them. The sample lists about 210,000 clones, around nine tenths occurring once. This TCR derives from a woman between 40 and 50 years old with acute or convalescent COVID-19. The material sequenced was peripheral blood. The chain joins TRBV24-1 to TRBJ1-1, with TRBD1 matching 11 bases. CDR3 bases: TGTGCCACCAGTGATGGACAGGGGGCAGCTGAAGCTTTCTTT. Its translation is CATSDGQGAAEAFF.